Listed here is a single TCR beta chain. Its target is not known. CDR1 MNHNY and CDR2 SVGAGI come from the germline V gene (reference sequence). This CDR3 has 14 amino acids. V lost 2 bases to trimming and J lost 5 bases; unmatched junction nucleotides: 6. This entry belongs to a study of cytomegalovirus exposure and HLA in healthy donors. Study-wide background: The 500 to 850 first-cohort repertoires and the 120 or so validation repertoires shared the same platform, a later analysis reported.

Whole-study results and caveats: High specificity and sensitivity for cytomegalovirus status were reported for the classifier. The study designated about 160 TCR beta chains cytomegalovirus-associated. A few of the chains that were CMV-associated were confirmed in vitro to be specific for CMV antigens.

Profiling relied on immunoSEQ multiplex PCR, and the TCRdb table lists in-frame clones only, not all of them. The sample has under 200,000 clones, 91% seen once; the top ten hold more than 2.5%. Sequencing used PBMCs. This clonotype was obtained from a woman in her late teens or twenties in good health and CMV-seropositive. This chain uses TRBV6-6 with TRBJ2-7, with 7 positions matching TRBD2. For the CDR3, the DNA is TGTGCCAGCAGTTACACAAGCGGGACGAACGAGCAGTACTTC. Translation gives CASSYTSGTNEQYF.